This entry features one T cell receptor (beta chain) sequence. The data stem from a study of blood T cell repertoires in COVID-19. About the research overall: Both acute and convalescent COVID-19 samples were obtained from the United States, Italy and Spain. The analysed material was cDNA or gDNA that came from T cells, B-cell-depleted T cells, or PBMCs.

V was trimmed by 2 bases and J by 6 bases, leaving 13 bases between them. Germline V CDR1 and CDR2: SGHTS, YDEGEE. This CDR3 region has 14 residues. Original processing notes: Reference gene primer amplification yielded estimated nucleated cell counts. Here immunoSEQ multiplex PCR was the method, and the copy in TCRdb shows in-frame clones only, minus some. V, J and clone size reflect that table, while D and trimming were determined from the DNA. Of 35,000 to 45,000 clones listed, approximately 90% are singletons. The gene calls are TRBV5-8 and TRBJ2-3, with D perhaps TRBD2 (6 bases). Sequenced sample: peripheral blood. The clonotype was recovered from a man in his sixties with acute or convalescent COVID-19. In DNA form, the CDR3 reads TGTGCCAGCAGCTTTGGGCGGGACCCCGATACGCAGTATTTT. As protein: CASSFGRDPDTQYF. Looking up the rest from reference TRBV5-8 and TRBJ2-3 gives the full variable domain: EAGVTQSPTHLIKTRGQQATLRCSPISGHTSVYWYQQALGLGLQFLLWYDEGEERNRGNFPPRFSGRQFPNYSSELNVNALELEDSALYLCASSFGRDPDTQYFGPGTRLTVL.